Below are 9 T cell receptor beta chains sequenced from a single sample in a study of technical replicates of blood from several donors. Clones were sequenced by immunoSEQ multiplex PCR, and TCRdb holds only the in-frame ones, with some missing. The table records 90,000 to 100,000 clones, about 95% of them present only once. What was sequenced was T cells isolated from PBMCs. Receptors were obtained from a human donor in good health.

The rearrangement joins TRBV9 to TRBJ2-7; 12 nucleotides agree with TRBD2. Germline CDR1 is SGDLS and CDR2 is YYNGEE. There are 15 residues in the CDR3. The J segment lost 6 bases and the V segment lost 3 bases, leaving 7 bases of the junction unmatched. In DNA, the CDR3 is TGTGCCAGCAGCGCGACTAGCGGGAGATCCGGCGAGCAGTACTTC. Translation: CASSATSGRSGEQYF.

The V and J genes are TRBV30 and TRBJ1-5; no definite D call. Germline lookup yields CDR1 GTSNPN and CDR2 SVGIG (reference sequence). Trimming took 4 bases from V and 7 from J, leaving 17 bases between them. This CDR3 contains 14 residues. The CDR3 loop is CAWISRPRRQPQHF. DNA of the CDR3: TGTGCCTGGATTTCCCGGCCCCGGAGGCAGCCCCAGCATTTT.

The rearrangement joins TRBV4-1 to TRBJ2-7; 12 bases agree with TRBD2. With V trimmed by 1 base and J by 3 bases, 19 bases remained unmatched. Germline lookup yields CDR1 MGHRA and CDR2 YSYEKL. The CDR3 has 21 residues. The CDR3 nucleotides are TGCGCCAGCAGCCAAGCCCCCGGTTCGGGGCTAGCGGGAGGGAGAAACTACGAGCAGTACTTC. Protein sequence: CASSQAPGSGLAGGRNYEQYF.

Comment on this clone: The junction differs from germline at one of its ends, possibly a read error. The chain couples TRBV28 to TRBJ1-5; a possible D gene is TRBD1 (5 bases). Germline loops: CDR1 MDHEN, CDR2 SYDVKM. The CDR3 has 16 amino acids. CDR3 protein: CASSGSETAGKQPQHF. DNA for the CDR3: TGTGCCAGCAGTGGGTCGGAGACAGCCGGCAAACAGCCCCAGCATTTT.

The rearrangement links TRBV4-1 to TRBJ1-2; D gene ambiguous. The CDR3 runs 14 residues. The germline gives CDR1 MGHRA, CDR2 YSYEKL. Trimming left V 0 bases short and J 5 bases short, with 10 bases between. In DNA form, the CDR3 reads TGCGCCAGCAGCCAAGAACTACACGGATATGGCTACACCTTC. This translates into CASSQELHGYGYTF.

The V and J genes are TRBV7-3 and TRBJ2-1, with 9 bases matching TRBD1. The CDR3 length is 16 residues. V trimming: 3 bases; J trimming: 2 bases; junction bases outside the gene matches: 5. Germline-derived CDR1 and CDR2 are SGHTA and FQGTGA. The CDR3 DNA is TGTGCCAGCAGCTTGCCTGGGACAGGGCCCTACAATGAGCAGTTCTTC. Its translation is CASSLPGTGPYNEQFF.

The chain has TRBV2 and TRBJ2-7; TRBD1 aligns across 9 bases. Germline V gives CDR1 SNHLY, CDR2 FYNNEI. The CDR3 contains 14 residues. J was trimmed by 7 bases and V by 6 bases; bases with no gene match: 10. The chain's CDR3 is CASRPGQGNREQYF. Here the CDR3 DNA reads TGTGCCAGCAGACCGGGACAGGGAAATAGGGAGCAGTACTTC.

The rearrangement links TRBV28 to TRBJ1-2, with D possibly TRBD1 on 5 matching bases. This CDR3 is built from 14 residues. V lost 2 bases, J lost 5 bases, and 12 bases lay in between. CDR1 and CDR2 (germline): MDHEN, SYDVKM. The CDR3 coding sequence is TGTGCCAGCAGTTTAGTTAGGGGTGAATATGGCTACACCTTC. This gives the protein CASSLVRGEYGYTF.

This clone was detected only a few times. V gene TRBV19 combines with J gene TRBJ1-5; the match to TRBD1 covers 10 bases. This CDR3 comprises 14 residues. The V gene's germline CDR1 is LNHDA and CDR2 SQIVND (reference sequence). The junction had 0 bases not matched to a gene; V was cut back by 1 base and J by 6 bases. The CDR3 region has the DNA TGTGCCAGTAGTATAGGGACAGGGGGTCAGCCCCAGCATTTT. Translation: CASSIGTGGQPQHF.